This TCR beta chain was captured in a study of control samples from healthy donors and cancer patients. Clones were sequenced by immunoSEQ multiplex PCR, and TCRdb holds only the in-frame ones, with some missing. This sample yields tens of thousands of clones, of which roughly 92% are seen a single time; 0.65% to 0.9% belongs to the top ten. Sequencing was carried out using PBMCs. The sequence was obtained from a man aged 30-40 years with colorectal cancer.

CDR3 protein: CASSVAGDLFYEQYF. In nucleotides, the CDR3 is TGTGCCAGCAGCGTAGCAGGGGACCTCTTCTACGAGCAGTACTTC. The V call is TRBV9, the J call TRBJ2-7; possibly TRBD1 for D (6 bases). Germline V gene lookup returns CDR1 SGDLS and CDR2 YYNGEE. Trimming took off 0 bases at V and 3 bases at J, with 13 bases between the two ends. This CDR3 has 15 amino acids.